This is a list of T cell receptor beta chains from one sample in a study of blood T cell repertoires in COVID-19. The method was immunoSEQ multiplex PCR; TCRdb's version includes in-frame clones alone and lacks a portion of them. The top ten clones hold roughly 3.6% of a sample with about 54,000 clones, 87% of them seen once. Sequenced material: peripheral blood. The receptors were sampled from a man aged 40-49 years with COVID-19, enrolled during active disease. Each CDR3 is given without its conserved first and last residue. Each record gives: V gene, J gene, CDR3 protein.

TRBV10-2	TRBJ1-5	ATKARGLGVGNQPQH
TRBV4-1	TRBJ2-3	ASSQAGTDTQY
TRBV10-1	TRBJ2-7	ASSAGTGFLEQY
TRBV7-2	TRBJ2-5	ASSSQGIKETQY
TRBV27	TRBJ1-1	ASSLREVKGAEAF
TRBV12-3/TRBV12-4	TRBJ2-1	ASSFEDEQF
TRBV19	TRBJ2-7	ASSGGSLGEQY
TRBV9	TRBJ2-1	ASSRTSGGANEQF
TRBV28	TRBJ2-7	ASRRQGDSYEQY
TRBV15	TRBJ2-3	ATRSSGGAGEVDTQY
TRBV19	TRBJ1-3	ASSIGTGVSGNTIY
TRBV2	TRBJ1-4	ASTLLPGYGRFDEKLF
TRBV2	TRBJ2-3	ASSDDGLVLVDTQY
TRBV2	TRBJ2-2	ASSEALRSGPHTGELF
TRBV3-1/TRBV3-2	TRBJ1-3	ASSQAGTALGNTIY
TRBV12-3/TRBV12-4	TRBJ1-5	ASSFLDQPQH
TRBV11-2	TRBJ2-7	ASSLDPRAGGEQY
TRBV27	TRBJ1-1	ASSRFGQANTEAF
TRBV20-1	TRBJ2-7	SASQLAGGSYEQY
TRBV7-6	TRBJ2-5	ASSLRSGQGYETQY
TRBV3-1/TRBV3-2	TRBJ2-3	ASSHVVSGLAGSDTQY
TRBV6-5	TRBJ1-6	ASSHGPRGNSPLH
TRBV7-6	TRBJ1-1	ASSSTGTGMNTEAF
TRBV19	TRBJ2-3	ASSPPGGQADTQY
TRBV14	TRBJ1-1	ASSQRTGRITEAF
TRBV5-6	TRBJ2-4	ASSFGGLAKNIQY
TRBV7-8	TRBJ2-1	ASSSLAGTAYNEQF
TRBV6-5	TRBJ2-7	ASRQVSYEQY
TRBV5-1	TRBJ2-2	ASRGAGQGSTGELF
TRBV7-2	TRBJ2-7	ASSPGLAGQPGREQY
TRBV2	TRBJ2-5	ASTPPSGGARETQY
TRBV5-6	TRBJ2-7	ASSLGQGSNEQY
TRBV11-2	TRBJ1-2	ASSFSDRGNYGYT
TRBV4-2	TRBJ2-3	ASSPGSWADTQY
TRBV29-1	TRBJ2-3	SVASLGGADTQY
TRBV5-1	TRBJ2-7	ASSSRGGGPAYEQY
TRBV4-1	TRBJ2-1	ASSQSGTSGAYNEQF
TRBV6-2/TRBV6-3	TRBJ1-5	ASSHLTHSNQPQH
TRBV4-2	TRBJ2-1	ASSQDGQGPYNEQF
TRBV11-3	TRBJ2-2	ASARGGANTGELF
TRBV13	TRBJ1-4	ASSVGQGEKLF
TRBV18	TRBJ1-1	ASSQPGRGNTEAF
TRBV2	TRBJ1-5	ASSGTGGGNQPQH
TRBV4-1	TRBJ2-7	ASSPTRRAEQY
TRBV28	TRBJ1-6	ASRDSSYNSPLH
TRBV2	TRBJ1-1	ASRNRMNTEAF
TRBV19	TRBJ2-1	ASSIRGQSYNEQF
TRBV30	TRBJ2-3	AFTSRQEGRVKDTDTQY
TRBV19	TRBJ1-5	ASSIREINQPQH
TRBV15	TRBJ2-7	ATSRGGYEQY
TRBV7-9	TRBJ1-4	ASSGEKLF
TRBV21-1	TRBJ2-7	ASSKPTGGESSYEQY
TRBV18	TRBJ2-2	ASSLGRASGELF
TRBV7-7	TRBJ2-5	ASSSRAGSGSGTQY
TRBV18	TRBJ2-2	ASSPNTPGVGELF
TRBV11-3	TRBJ2-3	ASSTADRGLTDTQY
TRBV9	TRBJ1-2	ASSVADRGYYGYT
TRBV7-3	TRBJ2-1	ASSFDRGDNEQF
TRBV30	TRBJ2-1	AWSPRDRINNEQF
TRBV7-2	TRBJ2-3	ASSLDERDGDTQY